These 28 T cell receptor beta chains were all obtained from the same sample, sequenced in a study of patients and donors after allogeneic stem cell transplantation. From the RT-PCR reads, TCRdb called clonotypes with MiXCR, one entry per CDR3 protein. The sample includes some 880,000 distinct CDR3 sequences, around 17% of them seen just once. The sample consisted of blood, either unsorted or a sorted T cell fraction (not recorded which). The receptors derive from a human donor who was either an allogeneic HSCT recipient or a stem cell or donor lymphocyte infusion donor (not recorded which). It is not recorded whose cells these are; they may come from a transplant donor.

The sample holds many counts of this clonotype. CDR3 residues: CASSLEANSPLHF. In nucleotides, the CDR3 is TGTGCCAGCAGCTTAGAAGCGAATTCACCCCTCCACTTT. The V gene is TRBV13, the J gene TRBJ1-6; D unresolved. From germline, CDR1 is PRHDT and CDR2 FYEKMQ (reference sequence). V was shortened by 1 base and J by 7 bases, with 5 bases between the two germline ends. The length of the CDR3 is 13 residues.

This chain links TRBV19 with TRBJ2-5; no reliable D call. CDR3 length: 13 amino acids. Between the trimmed V and J ends, which lost 4 bases and 3 bases, there was a span of 9 bases. From germline, CDR1 is LNHDA and CDR2 SQIVND (reference sequence). The CDR3 spells CASSSQREETQYF. The CDR3 DNA reads TGTGCCAGTAGTAGCCAGCGAGAAGAGACCCAGTACTTC.

This chain joins TRBV11-2 and TRBJ2-5; 8 nucleotides agree with TRBD1. CDR1 and CDR2 (germline): SGHAT, FQNNGV. The CDR3 is 15 residues long. The V segment lost 1 base and the J segment 4 bases; nucleotides outside the gene matches: 5. The CDR3: CASSLGTGKRETQYF. The DNA for the CDR3 is TGTGCCAGCAGCTTAGGGACAGGGAAGCGAGAGACCCAGTACTTC.

This chain links TRBV6-1 with TRBJ1-2; the match to TRBD1 covers 9 bases. Germline V gene lookup returns CDR1 MNHNS and CDR2 SASEGT. V trimming: 7 bases; J trimming: 2 bases; junction bases outside the gene matches: 5. The CDR3 runs to 14 residues. CDR3 region: CASNSGTGNYGYTF. CDR3 sequence (DNA): TGTGCCAGCAATTCTGGGACAGGGAACTATGGCTACACCTTC.

The V gene is TRBV11-2, the J gene TRBJ1-1, with D tentatively TRBD1 (5 bases). In germline, CDR1 is SGHAT, CDR2 FQNNGV. The CDR3 totals 15 residues. Trimming left V 7 bases short and J 0 bases short, with 15 bases between. The CDR3 reads CASNPMAGMNTEAFF. Written as DNA, the CDR3 is TGTGCCAGCAACCCCATGGCAGGGATGAACACTGAAGCTTTCTTT. The whole variable domain, filled in from reference TRBV11-2 and TRBJ1-1, reads EAGVAQSPRYKIIEKRQSVAFWCNPISGHATLYWYQQILGQGPKLLIQFQNNGVVDDSQLPKDRFSAERLKGVDSTLKIQPAKLEDSAVYLCASNPMAGMNTEAFFGQGTRLTVV.

This clonotype was observed a handful of times. The V gene is TRBV6-1, the J gene TRBJ1-6; 7 nucleotides match TRBD1. The CDR3 is 13 amino acids. The V gene end was trimmed by 7 bases and the J gene end by 6 bases; junction bases not matched to a gene: 3. In germline, CDR1 is MNHNS, CDR2 SASEGT. CDR3 sequence: CASTGQLNSPLHF. CDR3 coding DNA: TGTGCCAGCACGGGACAGCTTAATTCACCCCTCCACTTT.

This clonotype was found a few times. The J gene is TRBJ1-5, the V gene TRBV24-1; maybe TRBD1 (6 bases). V lost 9 bases and J lost 0, with 8 bases in between. Germline-derived CDR1 and CDR2 are KGHDR and SFDVKD. This CDR3 is 13 amino acids long. The DNA for the CDR3 is TGTGCCACCGGACAGAATAGCAATCAGCCCCAGCATTTT. Encoded protein: CATGQNSNQPQHF.

This clonotype has a handful of counts. V gene TRBV20-1 combines with J gene TRBJ2-7; 7 nucleotides match TRBD2. The CDR3 extends over 15 amino acids. V shed 3 bases and J 0 bases; nucleotides not matched to a gene: 8. The germline CDR1 and CDR2 sequences are DFQATT and SNEGSKA (reference sequence). The CDR3 DNA reads as TGCAGTGCTAGTGTCGGGACTAAACCCTCCTACGAGCAGTACTTC. As protein: CSASVGTKPSYEQYF.

The chain combines TRBV6-5 with TRBJ2-2; D gene uncertain. The CDR3 contains 14 residues. Trimming took 4 bases from V and 4 from J, leaving 10 bases between them. Germline V gene data show CDR1 as MNHEY and CDR2 as SVGAGI. The DNA for the CDR3 is TGTGCCAGCAGTTTTGGGGATCCCACCGGGGAGCTGTTTTTT. Protein sequence: CASSFGDPTGELFF.

This clonotype has more than one count but fewer than ten. The gene calls are TRBV20-1 and TRBJ2-7, with D hard to call. Trimming stripped 0 bases from V and 2 bases from J, with 8 bases between. Germline V gene lookup returns CDR1 DFQATT and CDR2 SNEGSKA (reference sequence). This CDR3 is built from 13 residues. The CDR3 region has the DNA TGCAGTGCTAGAGACAGGATGGCCTACGAGCAGTACTTC. Protein: CSARDRMAYEQYF.

The chain combines TRBV12-3 or TRBV12-4 with TRBJ2-5; 11 bases match TRBD1. This CDR3 comprises 15 residues. The J segment lost 3 bases and the V segment lost 6 bases, leaving 6 bases of the junction unmatched. CDR3 DNA: TGTGCCAGCAGCGGCGGACAGGGGGCAGAAGAGACCCAGTACTTC. It is translated as CASSGGQGAEETQYF.

J is TRBJ2-1 and V is TRBV30; 10 nucleotides align to TRBD2. The germline V gene encodes CDR1 GTSNPN and CDR2 SVGIG (reference sequence). Unmatched junction bases numbered 7, after V lost 4 bases and J lost 4 bases. CDR3 length: 15 residues. The CDR3 here is CAWTRRTSGYNEQFF. The CDR3 DNA reads TGTGCCTGGACCCGGAGGACTAGCGGTTACAATGAGCAGTTCTTC.

This chain joins TRBV6-5 and TRBJ1-5; possible D gene TRBD1, 5 bases. Deletions cut 0 bases from V and 4 bases from J, with 7 bases between. Germline lookup yields CDR1 MNHEY and CDR2 SVGAGI. The CDR3 has 14 residues. The DNA for the CDR3 is TGTGCCAGCAGTTACTCGGGGGAGAATCAGCCCCAGCATTTT. This sequence encodes CASSYSGENQPQHF.

The rearrangement uses TRBV6-5 and TRBJ2-3; possible D gene TRBD1, 6 bases. Trimming cost V 0 bases and J 3 bases, with 13 bases left between them. Germline CDR1 MNHEY, CDR2 SVGAGI. This CDR3 has 16 amino acids. DNA of the CDR3: TGTGCCAGCAGTTACTCGAGGAACAGGGTAACAGATACGCAGTATTTT. Its protein is CASSYSRNRVTDTQYF.

This clonotype was counted at least ten times. This chain connects TRBV12-3 or TRBV12-4 to TRBJ2-1; no clear D. The germline V and J ends were trimmed by 2 bases and 4 bases, with 9 bases remaining between them. There are 14 residues in the CDR3. The CDR3 DNA follows: TGTGCCAGCAGTTTAAGGGCTCAATACAATGAGCAGTTCTTC. Amino acid sequence: CASSLRAQYNEQFF.

This rearrangement joins TRBV6-5 to TRBJ1-2; a possible D gene is TRBD1 (6 bases). The CDR3 consists of 15 residues. The germline gives CDR1 MNHEY, CDR2 SVGAGI. V lost 2 bases, J lost 8 bases, and 18 bases lay in between. The CDR3 DNA is TGTGCCAGCAGTTACCTGACAGGAGGGATGGACGGCTACACCTTC. Protein sequence: CASSYLTGGMDGYTF.

This chain links TRBV12-3 or TRBV12-4 with TRBJ1-3; the match to TRBD1 covers 8 bases. The CDR3 covers 16 residues. The junction had 10 bases not matched to a gene; V was cut back by 4 bases and J by 5 bases. This CDR3 is CASSSGTGLGRNTIYF. The CDR3 DNA reads as TGTGCCAGCAGTTCAGGGACAGGCTTGGGTAGAAACACCATATATTTT.

The chain uses TRBV20-1 and TRBJ2-1, with a possible D match to TRBD1 (6 bases). The CDR3 covers 13 residues. V was clipped by 4 bases and J by 5 bases, with 12 bases between them. Germline loops: CDR1 DFQATT, CDR2 SNEGSKA (reference sequence). The CDR3 loop is CSAILDSNNEQFF. CDR3 nucleotides: TGCAGTGCTATTCTGGACAGCAACAATGAGCAGTTCTTC.

In this sample, this clonotype turned up a few times. The V call is TRBV5-1, the J call TRBJ2-3; D remains unclear. V shed 0 bases and J shed 6 bases, with 11 bases lying between them. This CDR3 spans 14 amino acids. Germline lookup yields CDR1 SGHRS and CDR2 YFSETQ. The CDR3 reads CASSLASPADTQYF. CDR3 DNA: TGCGCCAGCAGCTTGGCCTCCCCCGCCGATACGCAGTATTTT.

The rearrangement links TRBV25-1 to TRBJ1-2; TRBD1 agrees at 8 bases. From germline, CDR1 is MGHDK and CDR2 SYGVNS. CDR3 length: 15 amino acids. Losses at the gene ends were 3 bases for V and 5 bases for J; bases not matched to a gene: 8. In DNA, the CDR3 is TGTGCCAGCAGTGAGTTGGACAGGGAATCGTATGGCTACACCTTC. As protein: CASSELDRESYGYTF.

This clonotype was recorded a few times. This chain connects TRBV27 to TRBJ1-6; no clear D gene. The V gene lost 3 bases and the J gene lost 15 bases, with 21 bases spanning the gap. There are 15 residues in the CDR3. From germline, CDR1 is MNHEY and CDR2 SMNVEV (reference sequence). The CDR3 DNA follows: TGTGCCAGCAGTTTCAATGGACGTACGCTGAACGGCCTCCACTTT. It specifies CASSFNGRTLNGLHF.

The chain links TRBV4-2 to TRBJ1-1; TRBD1 agrees at 7 bases. Trimming cost V 3 bases and J 1 base; bases outside gene matches: 14. CDR3 length: 18 residues. From germline, CDR1 is LGHNA and CDR2 YNFKEQ. The CDR3 sequence: CASSHPGQRGGSNTEAFF. For the CDR3, the DNA is TGTGCCAGCAGCCACCCGGGACAGAGGGGGGGCTCGAACACTGAAGCTTTCTTT.

This clonotype was seen a handful of times. This chain joins TRBV11-2 and TRBJ2-1; 8 bases map to TRBD2. This CDR3 is built from 19 residues. Germline-derived CDR1 and CDR2 are SGHAT and FQNNGV. The junction had 18 bases not matched to a gene; V was cut back by 6 bases and J by 2 bases. This CDR3 is CASSGAGTSGFHPYNEQFF. The CDR3 DNA sequence: TGTGCCAGCAGTGGAGCGGGTACTAGCGGCTTCCACCCCTACAATGAGCAGTTCTTC.

The V and J genes are TRBV7-2 and TRBJ1-2; 8 bases agree with TRBD1. CDR3 length: 13 amino acids. V lost 10 bases, J lost 4 bases, and 8 bases stayed unmatched. The V gene's germline CDR1 is SGHTA and CDR2 FQGNSA. The CDR3 DNA is TGTGCCACCAGAGACAGGGGAAGCTATGGCTACACCTTC. Protein sequence: CATRDRGSYGYTF.

There are a few counts of this clonotype. This chain connects TRBV10-3 to TRBJ1-2; D unresolved. The V gene lost 3 bases and the J gene lost 4 bases, with 12 bases spanning the gap. This CDR3 comprises 14 residues. CDR1 and CDR2 from the germline V gene are ENHRY and SYGVKD. CDR3 nucleotide sequence: TGTGCCATCAGTGACACCACAGCTTCCTATGGCTACACCTTC. Protein sequence: CAISDTTASYGYTF.

This clonotype has only a few counts. The V call is TRBV7-9, the J call TRBJ2-1, with D maybe TRBD2 (5 bases). The V and J ends lost 5 bases and 6 bases respectively, with 20 bases between them. Germline V CDR1 and CDR2: SEHNR, FQNEAQ (reference sequence). This CDR3 is built from 16 residues. Written as DNA, the CDR3 is TGTGCCAGCAGCGCCCGACTACTCCGGGCCTCCAATGAGCAGTTCTTC. As protein: CASSARLLRASNEQFF.

The chain is built from TRBV2 and TRBJ1-5; D unclear. The CDR3 totals 18 residues. Germline V gene lookup returns CDR1 SNHLY and CDR2 FYNNEI. V was clipped by 3 bases and J by 2 bases, with 20 bases between them. CDR3 residues: CASSDPGAWGNGNQPQHF. Written as DNA, the CDR3 is TGTGCCAGCAGTGATCCCGGTGCTTGGGGAAATGGCAATCAGCCCCAGCATTTT.

The rearrangement links TRBV3-1 to TRBJ1-2; tentatively, D is TRBD1 (6 bases). This CDR3 comprises 17 residues. Trimming took off 4 bases at V and 0 bases at J, with 18 bases between the two ends. The germline V gene encodes CDR1 LGHDT and CDR2 YNNKEL (reference sequence). In DNA, the CDR3 is TGTGCCAGCAGCCCATTACAGGGCGGATCATCTAACTATGGCTACACCTTC. It is translated as CASSPLQGGSSNYGYTF.